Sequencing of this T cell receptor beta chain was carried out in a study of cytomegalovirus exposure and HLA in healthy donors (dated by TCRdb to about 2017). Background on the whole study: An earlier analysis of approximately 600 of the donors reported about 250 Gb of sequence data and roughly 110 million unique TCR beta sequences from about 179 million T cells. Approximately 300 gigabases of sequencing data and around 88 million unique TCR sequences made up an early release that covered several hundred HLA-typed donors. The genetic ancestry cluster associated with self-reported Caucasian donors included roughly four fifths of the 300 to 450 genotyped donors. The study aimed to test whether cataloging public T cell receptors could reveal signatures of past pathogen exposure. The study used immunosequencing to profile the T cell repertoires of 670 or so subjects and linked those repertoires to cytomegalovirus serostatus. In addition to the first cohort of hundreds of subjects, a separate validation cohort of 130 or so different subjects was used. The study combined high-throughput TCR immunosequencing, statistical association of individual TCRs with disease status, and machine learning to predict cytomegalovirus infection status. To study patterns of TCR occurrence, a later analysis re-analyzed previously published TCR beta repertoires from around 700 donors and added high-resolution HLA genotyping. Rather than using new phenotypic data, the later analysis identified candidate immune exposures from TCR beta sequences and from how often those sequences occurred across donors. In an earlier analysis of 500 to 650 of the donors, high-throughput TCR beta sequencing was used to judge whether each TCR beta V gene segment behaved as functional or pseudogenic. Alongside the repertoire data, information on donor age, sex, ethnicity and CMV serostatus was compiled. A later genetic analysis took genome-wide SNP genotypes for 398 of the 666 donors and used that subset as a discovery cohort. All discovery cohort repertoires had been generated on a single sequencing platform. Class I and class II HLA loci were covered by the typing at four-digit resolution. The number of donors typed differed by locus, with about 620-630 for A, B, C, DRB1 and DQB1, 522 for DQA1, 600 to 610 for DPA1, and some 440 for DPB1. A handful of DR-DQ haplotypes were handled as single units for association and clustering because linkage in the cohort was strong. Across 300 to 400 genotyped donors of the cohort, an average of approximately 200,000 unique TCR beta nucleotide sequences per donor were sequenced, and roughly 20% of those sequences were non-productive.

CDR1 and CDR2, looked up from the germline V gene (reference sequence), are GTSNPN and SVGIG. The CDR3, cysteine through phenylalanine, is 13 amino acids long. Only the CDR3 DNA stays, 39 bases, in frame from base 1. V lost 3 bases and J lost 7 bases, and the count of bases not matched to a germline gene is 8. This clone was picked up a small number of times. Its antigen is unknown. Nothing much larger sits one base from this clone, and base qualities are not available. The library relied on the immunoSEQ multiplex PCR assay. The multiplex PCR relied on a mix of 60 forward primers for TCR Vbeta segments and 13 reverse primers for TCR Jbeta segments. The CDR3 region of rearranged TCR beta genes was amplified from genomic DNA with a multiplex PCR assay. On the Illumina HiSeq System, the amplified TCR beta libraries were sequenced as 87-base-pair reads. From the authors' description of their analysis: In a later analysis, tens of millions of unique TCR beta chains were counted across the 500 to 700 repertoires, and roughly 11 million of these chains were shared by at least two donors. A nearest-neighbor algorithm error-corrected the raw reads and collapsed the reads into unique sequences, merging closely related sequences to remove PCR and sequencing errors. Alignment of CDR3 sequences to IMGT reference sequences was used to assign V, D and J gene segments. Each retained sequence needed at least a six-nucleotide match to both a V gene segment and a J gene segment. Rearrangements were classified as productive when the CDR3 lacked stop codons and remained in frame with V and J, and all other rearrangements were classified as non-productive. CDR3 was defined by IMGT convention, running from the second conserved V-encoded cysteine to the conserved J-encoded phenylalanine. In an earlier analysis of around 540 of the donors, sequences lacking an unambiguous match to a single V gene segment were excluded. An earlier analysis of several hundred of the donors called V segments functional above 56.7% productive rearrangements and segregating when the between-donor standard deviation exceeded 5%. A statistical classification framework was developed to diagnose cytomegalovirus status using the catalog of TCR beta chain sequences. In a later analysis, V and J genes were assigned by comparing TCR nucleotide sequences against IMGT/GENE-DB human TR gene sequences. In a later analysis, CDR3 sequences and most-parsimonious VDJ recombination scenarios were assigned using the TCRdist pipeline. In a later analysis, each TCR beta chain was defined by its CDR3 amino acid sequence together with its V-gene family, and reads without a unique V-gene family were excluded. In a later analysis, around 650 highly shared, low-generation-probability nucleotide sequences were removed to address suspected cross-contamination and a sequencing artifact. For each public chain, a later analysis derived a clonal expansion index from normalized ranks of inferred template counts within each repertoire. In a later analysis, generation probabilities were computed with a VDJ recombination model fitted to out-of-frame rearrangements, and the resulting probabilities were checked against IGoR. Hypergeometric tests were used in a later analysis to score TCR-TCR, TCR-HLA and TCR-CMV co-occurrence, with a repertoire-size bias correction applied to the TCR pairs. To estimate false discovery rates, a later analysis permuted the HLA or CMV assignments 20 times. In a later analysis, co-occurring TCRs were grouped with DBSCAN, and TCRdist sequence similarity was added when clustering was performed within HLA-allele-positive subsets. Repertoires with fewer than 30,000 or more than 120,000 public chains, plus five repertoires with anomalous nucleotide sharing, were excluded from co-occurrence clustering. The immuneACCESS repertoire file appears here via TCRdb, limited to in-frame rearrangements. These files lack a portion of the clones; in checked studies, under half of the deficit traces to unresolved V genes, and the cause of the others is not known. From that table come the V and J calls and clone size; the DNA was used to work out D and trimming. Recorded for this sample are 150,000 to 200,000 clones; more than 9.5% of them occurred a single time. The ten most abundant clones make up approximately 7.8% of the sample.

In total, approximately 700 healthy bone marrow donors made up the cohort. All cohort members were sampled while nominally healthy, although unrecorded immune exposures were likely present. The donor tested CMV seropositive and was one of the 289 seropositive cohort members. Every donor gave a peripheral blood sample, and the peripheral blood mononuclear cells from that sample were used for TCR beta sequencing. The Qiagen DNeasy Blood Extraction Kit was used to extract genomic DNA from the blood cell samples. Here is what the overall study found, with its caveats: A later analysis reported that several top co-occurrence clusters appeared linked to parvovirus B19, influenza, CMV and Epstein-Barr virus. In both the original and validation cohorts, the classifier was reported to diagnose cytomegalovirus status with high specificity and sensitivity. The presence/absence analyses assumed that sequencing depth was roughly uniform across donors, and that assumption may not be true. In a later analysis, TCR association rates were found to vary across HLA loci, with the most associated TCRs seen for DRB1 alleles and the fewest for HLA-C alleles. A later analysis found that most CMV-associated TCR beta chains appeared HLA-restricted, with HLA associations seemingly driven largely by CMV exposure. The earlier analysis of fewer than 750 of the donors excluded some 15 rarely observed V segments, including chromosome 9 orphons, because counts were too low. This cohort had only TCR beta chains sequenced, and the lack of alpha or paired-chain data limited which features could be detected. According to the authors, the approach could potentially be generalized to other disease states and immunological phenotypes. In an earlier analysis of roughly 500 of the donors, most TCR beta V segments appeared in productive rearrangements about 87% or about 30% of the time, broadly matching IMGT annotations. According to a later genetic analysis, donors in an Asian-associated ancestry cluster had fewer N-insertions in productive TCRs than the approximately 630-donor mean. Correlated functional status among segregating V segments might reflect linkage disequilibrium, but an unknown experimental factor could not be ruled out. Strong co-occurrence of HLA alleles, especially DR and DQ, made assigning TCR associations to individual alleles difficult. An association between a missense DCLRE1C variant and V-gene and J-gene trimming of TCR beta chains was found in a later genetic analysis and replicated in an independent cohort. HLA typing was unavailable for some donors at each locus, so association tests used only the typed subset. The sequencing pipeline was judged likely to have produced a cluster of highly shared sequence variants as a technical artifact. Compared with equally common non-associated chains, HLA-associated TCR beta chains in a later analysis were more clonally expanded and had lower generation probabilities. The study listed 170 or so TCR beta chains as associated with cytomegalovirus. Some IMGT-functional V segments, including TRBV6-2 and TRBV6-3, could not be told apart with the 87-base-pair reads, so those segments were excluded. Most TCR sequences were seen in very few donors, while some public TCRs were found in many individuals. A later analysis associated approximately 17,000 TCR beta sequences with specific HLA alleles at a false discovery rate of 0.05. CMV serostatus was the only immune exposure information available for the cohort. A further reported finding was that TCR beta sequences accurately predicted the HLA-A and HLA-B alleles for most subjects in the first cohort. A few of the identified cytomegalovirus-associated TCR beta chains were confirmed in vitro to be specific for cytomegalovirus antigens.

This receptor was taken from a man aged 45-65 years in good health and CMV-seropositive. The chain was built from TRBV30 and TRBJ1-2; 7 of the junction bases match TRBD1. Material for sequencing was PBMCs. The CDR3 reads CAWRPTGERGYTF. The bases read TGTGCCTGGAGGCCCACAGGGGAACGTGGCTACACCTTC.